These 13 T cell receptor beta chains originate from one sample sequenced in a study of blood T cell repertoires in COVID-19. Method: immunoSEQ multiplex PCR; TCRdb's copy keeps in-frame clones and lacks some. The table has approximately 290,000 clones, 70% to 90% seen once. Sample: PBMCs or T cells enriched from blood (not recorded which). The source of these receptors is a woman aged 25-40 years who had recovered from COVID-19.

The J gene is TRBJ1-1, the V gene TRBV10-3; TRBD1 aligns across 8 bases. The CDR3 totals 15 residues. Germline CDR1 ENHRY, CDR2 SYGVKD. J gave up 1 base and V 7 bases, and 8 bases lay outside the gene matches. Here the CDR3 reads CAIMEIQGANTEAFF. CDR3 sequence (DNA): TGTGCCATCATGGAGATTCAGGGGGCGAACACTGAAGCTTTCTTT.

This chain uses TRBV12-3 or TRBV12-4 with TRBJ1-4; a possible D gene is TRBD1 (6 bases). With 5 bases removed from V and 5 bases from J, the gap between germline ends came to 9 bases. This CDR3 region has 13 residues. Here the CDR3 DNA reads TGTGCCAGCAGTGGACAGTTAAATGAAAAACTGTTTTTT. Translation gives CASSGQLNEKLFF.

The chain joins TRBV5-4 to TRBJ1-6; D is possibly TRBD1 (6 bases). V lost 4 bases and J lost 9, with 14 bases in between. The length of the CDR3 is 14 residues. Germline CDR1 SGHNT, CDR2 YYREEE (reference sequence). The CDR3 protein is CASSPTTGTSPLHF. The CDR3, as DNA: TGTGCCAGCAGCCCAACAACAGGGACTTCACCCCTCCACTTT.

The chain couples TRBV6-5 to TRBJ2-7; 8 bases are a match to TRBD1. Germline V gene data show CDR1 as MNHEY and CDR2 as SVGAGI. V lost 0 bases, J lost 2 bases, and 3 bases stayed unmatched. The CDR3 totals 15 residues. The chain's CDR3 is CASSYSRTGTYEQYF. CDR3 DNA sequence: TGTGCCAGCAGTTACTCCCGGACAGGGACCTACGAGCAGTACTTC.

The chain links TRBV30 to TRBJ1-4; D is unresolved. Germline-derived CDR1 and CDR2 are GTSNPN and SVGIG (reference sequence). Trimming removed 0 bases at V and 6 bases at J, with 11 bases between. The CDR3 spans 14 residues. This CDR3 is CAWSVSLQDEKLFF. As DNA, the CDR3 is TGTGCCTGGAGTGTAAGTTTGCAGGATGAAAAACTGTTTTTT.

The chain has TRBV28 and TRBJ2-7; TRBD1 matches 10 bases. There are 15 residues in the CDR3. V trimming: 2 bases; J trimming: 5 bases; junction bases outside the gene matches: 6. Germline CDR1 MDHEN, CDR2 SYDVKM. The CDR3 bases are TGTGCCAGCAGTTTAGCGGGACAGGGGTTAAACGAGCAGTACTTC. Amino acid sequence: CASSLAGQGLNEQYF.

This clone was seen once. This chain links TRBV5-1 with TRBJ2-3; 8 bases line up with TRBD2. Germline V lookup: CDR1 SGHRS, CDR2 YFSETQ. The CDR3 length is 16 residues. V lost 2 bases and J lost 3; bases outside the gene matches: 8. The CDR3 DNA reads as TGCGCCAGCAGCTTTTACCCGCGGGGGGAAACAGATACGCAGTATTTT. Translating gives CASSFYPRGETDTQYF.

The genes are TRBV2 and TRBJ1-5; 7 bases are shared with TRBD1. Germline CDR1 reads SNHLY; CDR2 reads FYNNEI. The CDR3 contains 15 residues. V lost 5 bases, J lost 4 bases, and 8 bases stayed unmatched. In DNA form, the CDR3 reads TGTGCCAGCAGTCCTCAACCGACAGGGAATCAGCCCCAGCATTTT. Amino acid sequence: CASSPQPTGNQPQHF.

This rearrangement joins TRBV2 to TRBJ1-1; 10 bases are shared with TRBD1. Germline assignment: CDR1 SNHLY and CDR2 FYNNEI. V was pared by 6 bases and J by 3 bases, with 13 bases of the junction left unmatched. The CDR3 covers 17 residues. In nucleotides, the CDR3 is TGTGCCAGCAGAGTTATGACAGGGGGCCGGTGGGACACTGAAGCTTTCTTT. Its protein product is CASRVMTGGRWDTEAFF.

This CDR3 is CASSPSQGTSYEQYF. The CDR3 DNA reads as TGTGCCAGCAGCCCATCACAGGGGACCTCCTACGAGCAGTACTTC. The chain couples TRBV9 to TRBJ2-7; 7 bases are shared with TRBD1. J was trimmed by 0 bases and V by 4 bases; bases with no gene match: 7. Germline assignment: CDR1 SGDLS and CDR2 YYNGEE. The CDR3 length is 15 residues.

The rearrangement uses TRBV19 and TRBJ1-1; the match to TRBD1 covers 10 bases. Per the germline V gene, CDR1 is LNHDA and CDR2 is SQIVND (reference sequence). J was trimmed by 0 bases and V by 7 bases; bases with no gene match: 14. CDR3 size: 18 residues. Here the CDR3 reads CASTRPPGTGVLNTEAFF. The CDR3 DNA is TGTGCCAGTACGAGACCCCCCGGGACAGGGGTTTTGAACACTGAAGCTTTCTTT.

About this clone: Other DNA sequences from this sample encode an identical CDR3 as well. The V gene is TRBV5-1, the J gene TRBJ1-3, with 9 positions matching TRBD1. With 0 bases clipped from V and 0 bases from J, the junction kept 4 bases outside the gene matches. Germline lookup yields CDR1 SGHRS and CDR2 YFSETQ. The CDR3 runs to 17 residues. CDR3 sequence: CASSLGGTGSSGNTIYF. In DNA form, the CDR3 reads TGCGCCAGCAGCTTGGGGGGGACAGGGTCCTCTGGAAACACCATATATTTT.

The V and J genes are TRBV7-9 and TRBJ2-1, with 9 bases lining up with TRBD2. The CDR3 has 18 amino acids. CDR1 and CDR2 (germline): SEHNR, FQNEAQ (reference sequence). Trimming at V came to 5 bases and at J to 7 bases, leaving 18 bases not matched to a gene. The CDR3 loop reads CASSHSPGAGGPQNEQFF. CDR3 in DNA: TGTGCCAGCAGCCATTCACCGGGGGCGGGAGGGCCTCAAAATGAGCAGTTCTTC.